A selection of T cell receptor beta chains follows, all from one sample in a study of blood T cell repertoires in COVID-19. Some clones are missing from TCRdb's copy, which holds only in-frame ones; the method was immunoSEQ multiplex PCR. The sample consists of about 63,000 clones, about nine tenths of them appearing once. The specimen sequenced was peripheral blood. Source of these receptors: a man in his fifties with active COVID-19. Both conserved end residues are part of each CDR3.

v_call cdr3_length cdr3_aa
TRBV10-2 13 CASSDPGLGGYTF
TRBV7-9 15 CASSPRGHYTDTQYF
TRBV7-8 14 CASSLVGGGSPLHF
TRBV10-3 16 CAISELAGTGIHEQYF
TRBV18 13 CASSPDMRTEAFF
TRBV25-1 14 CASSLTGPAYGYTF
TRBV3-1/TRBV3-2 15 CASSQRRDSPYEQYF
TRBV11-3 17 CASSLTLGLSWSGELFF
TRBV23-1 14 CASRPGTGCAEAFF
TRBV28 14 CASSLGGGTGELFF
TRBV12-3/TRBV12-4 13 CASTIGTGRGQYF